This TCR beta chain was identified during a study of CD8 T cells in ankylosing spondylitis. Study outcomes and limitations: Ankylosing spondylitis blood appeared to carry a characteristic TCR beta motif of several highly homologous variants.

This clonotype was found many times. Its cognate antigen is unknown. TCRdb passed the 5' RACE reads through MiXCR, listing each CDR3 protein once. The top ten hold more than 15% of the sample, which has 150,000 to 200,000 distinct CDR3 sequences, roughly 13% seen once. The source of this sequence is a male donor with ankylosing spondylitis or in good health (not recorded which). The sample comprised blood, either unsorted or a sorted T cell fraction (not recorded which).

CDR3 sequence reads: CASGLGLNTEAFF. In DNA form, the CDR3 reads TGTGCCAGCGGCCTCGGTCTGAACACTGAAGCTTTCTTT. The chain recombines TRBV27 with TRBJ1-1; no firm D call. Germline V gene lookup returns CDR1 MNHEY and CDR2 SMNVEV (reference sequence). V lost 8 bases, J lost 0 bases, and 10 bases lay in between. The CDR3 has 13 amino acids.